The entry below gives a single TCR beta chain sequence along with its context. This clonotype was counted at least ten times. Its antigen remains unidentified. Per-nucleotide qualities are absent, and no much larger clonotype sits a single base away. The data stem from a study of human T cells and chemical hapten exposure (dated by TCRdb to about 2021). Background on the whole study: For sensitization, 2% DPC in acetone was applied to a roughly 2 cm by roughly 2 cm area of upper inner arm skin. Blood was sampled from patients pre-sensitization (week 0) and at 2, 6 and about 24 weeks after DPC sensitization. Patch tests used Finn chambers with 0.01% DPC on the upper back, scored after 6 days by International Contact Dermatitis Research Group standards. Blood for TCR sequencing was provided by twenty-nine alopecia patients at one to four time points (pre-sensitization, 2, 6 and 24 weeks). Patients additionally received weekly therapeutic DPC doses to the scalp throughout the approximately 24-week study period. Libraries were pooled for sequencing, and per-sample TCR yields varied mainly because of small differences in library volumes within the pool. The study tracked peripheral blood TCR repertoire changes in vivo during primary and secondary sensitization to the hapten diphenylcyclopropenone (DPC) in alopecia patients. The patient cohort, mostly female, included alopecia areata with under or over 50% scalp involvement, alopecia totalis and alopecia universalis. What the study reported, not specific to this receptor: The number of TCRs above 1 in 1000 frequency did not change with DPC sensitization; there was no evidence of global repertoire structure alterations. Expanded TCRs formed significantly more large CDR3 similarity clusters than pre-sensitization or healthy control sets, consistent with antigen-driven responses. Repeated subsampling changed both the strength of the expansion versus patch-test correlation and the threshold at which that correlation became significant. All patients had alopecia, a presumed autoimmune disease, so their immune response might differ from that of healthy individuals. Patch test score correlated positively with the number of PT1 expanded TCRs, reaching significance at thresholds 8, 16 and 32 but not at 4.

Library preparation was by RACE. The sample was run on a NextSeq 500. Library preparation attached unique molecular identifiers to individual cDNA molecules for quantitative, reproducible TCR counting. For every blood RNA sample, sequencing covered both the TCR alpha and TCR beta chains. As for the original processing: The median number of TCRs per sample was approximately 93,000, ranging from about 23,224 to 700,000. The Decombinator software suite was used to annotate the V, J and CDR3 of the TCR reads. To make PS versus PT1 abundance plots, every sample was subsampled to the same number of TCRs (28,000). TCRs were defined as expanded if absent before sensitization and observed at least eight times at the 2-week time point. TCRdb took the public reads, trimmed them with fastp at Q25, ran MiXCR for clone calling and kept in-frame beta chains. One record per CDR3 amino acid sequence lists the most common genes and DNA. TCRdb, not the original authors, processed these V and J calls. This sample has tens of thousands of distinct CDR3 sequences in its table, and roughly 10% of those were observed once. About 3.5% of the sample is held by the ten biggest clonotypes.

The germline V gene (reference sequence) supplies CDR1 SGHAT and CDR2 FQDESV. The CDR3 runs 13 amino acids, cysteine and phenylalanine included. Only the CDR3 region is kept as DNA, spanning 39 bases read in frame from base 1. V is pruned by 8 bases and J by 5 bases, leaving 8 bases of the junction without a gene match. This specimen's time point label, interpreted: patch test 1, 2 weeks after DPC sensitization. The meaning of the sample's treatment or condition label: therapeutic diphenylcyclopropenone sensitization with weekly scalp DPC. Blood at each patch-test visit was drawn before the patch test was applied. Patients were eligible if aged 18 to 70, diagnosed with alopecia and judged suitable for DPC therapy, and pregnant patients were excluded. Total RNA was extracted from unfractionated whole blood collected in Tempus Blood RNA tubes.

The material sequenced was whole blood, taken in connection with sensitization to the hapten diphenylcyclopropenone (DPC). The receptor chain draws on TRBV11-1 and TRBJ1-1; TRBD1 agrees with 7 junctional bases. This TCR came from a woman aged 55-70 years with alopecia areata. Some clones in this sample may be carry-over from other donors' samples. The DNA sequence reads TGTGCCAGCTGTATATACAGGGGAACTGAAGCTTTCTTT. This translates into CASCIYRGTEAFF. Here the CDR3 is joined to the reference TRBV11-1 and TRBJ1-1 genes, and the full variable domain is: EAEVAQSPRYKITEKSQAVAFWCDPISGHATLYWYRQILGQGPELLVQFQDESVVDDSQLPKDRFSAERLKGVDSTLKIQPAELGDSAMYLCASCIYRGTEAFFGQGTRLTVV.